Below, one T cell receptor beta chain is given with its context. The antigen remains undetermined. Profiling relied on immunoSEQ multiplex PCR, and the TCRdb table lists in-frame clones only, not all of them. Of 130,000 or so clones listed, 70% to 90% were seen once; the top ten hold 9.4%. Trimming left V 8 bases short and J 8 bases short, with 13 bases between. The germline gives CDR1 SNHLY, CDR2 FYNNEI. The CDR3 extends over 13 amino acids. This sample was included in a study of T cell responses to AZD1222 COVID-19 vaccine. Study details: It was second doses at about 4 or about 12 weeks that were pooled.

General study findings and limits: White British ancestry dominated among donors, who included more females, and clonal diversity was possibly underestimated. AZD1222 recipients seropositive at baseline numbered only 6 or 7.

The source material was peripheral blood, sampled on day 0 of AZD1222 vaccination. This TCR derives from an adult in good health. The chain recombines TRBV2 with TRBJ1-6; TRBD1 is a possible D gene (5 bases). The CDR3 DNA sequence: TGTGCCAGCTGGGGGGGAGGGTATTCACCCCTCCACTTT. Translated, it gives CASWGGGYSPLHF.